These T cell receptor beta chains were read from a single sample in a study of CD8+ T cells in alopecia areata. Sequencing used immunoSEQ multiplex PCR; TCRdb keeps in-frame clones, though not all of them. Here the sample spans nearly 95,000 clones, about two thirds being singletons. Sequences were derived from CD8+ T cells sorted from blood, sampled around week 44, from a patient treated with tofacitinib. These receptors were obtained from a human donor with alopecia areata. CDR3s include the opening cysteine and the closing phenylalanine or tryptophan. D genes are given only for firm matches. Clone size appears in some rows only: once, few, many, or a class for an expanded clone.

TRBV6-5	-	-	TRBJ2-1	CASSYSTGNSGEQFF	TGTGCCAGCAGTTACAGCACAGGGAATAGCGGTGAGCAGTTCTTC
TRBV30	-	-	TRBJ2-1	CAWSESYNEQFF	TGTGCCTGGTCCGAATCCTACAATGAGCAGTTCTTC
TRBV2	-	-	TRBJ2-3	CASSDPTSRGDTQYF	TGTGCCAGCAGTGATCCGACTAGCAGGGGAGATACGCAGTATTTT
TRBV12-5	few	-	TRBJ2-7	CASATVRLGEQYF	TGTGCTAGTGCGACAGTGAGGCTAGGCGAGCAGTACTTC
TRBV9	-	-	TRBJ2-7	CASSVDKFGEQYF	TGTGCCAGCAGCGTAGACAAATTTGGCGAGCAGTACTTC
TRBV2	-	TRBD1	TRBJ2-7	CASRTQGAGYEQYF	TGTGCCAGCAGGACTCAGGGGGCCGGATACGAGCAGTACTTC
TRBV29-1	-	-	TRBJ2-1	CSDLLTSSYNEQFF	TGCAGCGACCTCTTGACAAGCTCCTACAATGAGCAGTTCTTC
TRBV27	-	-	TRBJ2-2	CASQEAGRTGELFF	TGTGCCAGCCAAGAAGCTGGGAGAACCGGGGAGCTGTTTTTT
TRBV19	-	TRBD2	TRBJ2-1	CASSELAPYNEQFF	TGTGCCAGTTCCGAACTAGCGCCCTACAATGAGCAGTTCTTC
TRBV19	once	-	TRBJ1-5	CASSDRGQPQHF	TGTGCCAGTAGTGACCGGGGTCAGCCCCAGCATTTT
TRBV30	-	-	TRBJ1-1	CAWSVKNTEAFF	TGTGCCTGGAGTGTAAAGAACACTGAAGCTTTCTTT
TRBV4-3	-	TRBD2	TRBJ2-1	CASSQESGGAYNEQFF	TGCGCCAGCAGCCAAGAGAGCGGGGGGGCCTACAATGAGCAGTTCTTC
TRBV29-1	-	-	TRBJ1-2	CSVEDRIVNYGYTF	TGCAGCGTTGAAGATCGGATTGTTAACTATGGCTACACCTTC
TRBV29-1	few	TRBD1	TRBJ1-2	CSVKDRSGNYGYTF	TGCAGCGTTAAGGACAGGTCCGGGAACTATGGCTACACCTTC
TRBV13	-	TRBD1	TRBJ2-7	CASSSRDSSYEQYF	TGTGCCAGCAGCTCACGGGACAGCTCCTACGAGCAGTACTTC
TRBV29-1	-	-	TRBJ2-7	CSVVTGVAYEQYF	TGCAGCGTTGTAACAGGAGTGGCCTACGAGCAGTACTTC
TRBV4-3	-	-	TRBJ1-2	CASSQGLLSGYTF	TGCGCCAGCAGCCAAGGACTCCTGTCGGGCTACACCTTC
TRBV29-1	once	-	TRBJ2-5	CSVLDIVQETQYF	TGCAGCGTCCTAGATATAGTACAAGAGACCCAGTACTTC
TRBV7-9	-	TRBD2	TRBJ2-7	CASSFLAGGNEQYF	TGTGCCAGCAGCTTCTTAGCGGGGGGCAACGAGCAGTACTTC
TRBV11-2	-	-	TRBJ2-7	CASSLDTVREQYF	TGTGCCAGCAGCTTAGATACCGTCCGCGAGCAGTACTTC
TRBV7-9	few	-	TRBJ2-1	CASSFSSGDNEQFF	TGTGCCAGCAGCTTTTCCTCCGGAGACAATGAGCAGTTCTTC
TRBV4-3	-	TRBD1	TRBJ1-2	CASSQDRAGGDNGYTF	TGCGCCAGCAGCCAAGATCGGGCAGGGGGAGATAATGGCTACACCTTC
TRBV11-3	-	-	TRBJ2-1	CASSSRRSDRNNEQFF	TGTGCCAGCAGCTCCCGAAGATCAGATAGAAACAATGAGCAGTTCTTC
TRBV5-6	few	-	TRBJ1-1	CASSLAVAEAFF	TGTGCCAGCAGCTTGGCGGTAGCTGAAGCTTTCTTT
TRBV29-1	-	-	TRBJ1-1	CSVGYGRANTEAFF	TGCAGCGTGGGCTATGGCAGGGCGAACACTGAAGCTTTCTTT
TRBV15	-	TRBD1	TRBJ2-7	CATSSAGGEQYF	TGTGCCACCAGCAGCGCAGGGGGTGAGCAGTACTTC
TRBV7-9	-	TRBD1	TRBJ2-7	CASSLALGTGGKYEQYF	TGTGCCAGCAGCTTAGCGCTCGGGACAGGGGGCAAGTACGAGCAGTACTTC
TRBV10-3	-	-	TRBJ2-5	CAISESGRNFYQETQYF	TGTGCCATCAGTGAGTCGGGACGAAACTTTTACCAAGAGACCCAGTACTTC
TRBV7-8	-	TRBD1	TRBJ1-6	CASTLTGQRNSPLHF	TGTGCCAGCACCCTAACGGGACAGCGTAATTCACCCCTCCACTTT
TRBV4-3	-	-	TRBJ1-4	CASSQSRGDEKLFF	TGCGCCAGCAGCCAATCGCGAGGAGATGAAAAACTGTTTTTT
TRBV14	-	-	TRBJ1-1	CASSPWGQGNTEAFF	TGTGCCAGCAGCCCTTGGGGCCAGGGGAACACTGAAGCTTTCTTT
TRBV27	-	-	TRBJ2-5	CASSLLPGGGETQYF	TGTGCCAGCAGTTTACTACCGGGGGGCGGGGAGACCCAGTACTTC
TRBV29-1	few	TRBD2	TRBJ2-2	CSVLGTSESETGELFF	TGCAGCGTTCTCGGGACTAGCGAATCGGAAACCGGGGAGCTGTTTTTT
TRBV4-1	few	-	TRBJ1-1	CASSQEAASGRPEAFF	TGCGCCAGCAGCCAAGAGGCGGCCAGCGGACGACCTGAAGCTTTCTTT
TRBV12-5	many	-	TRBJ2-1	CASGPTTFEQFF	TGTGCTAGTGGTCCTACTACGTTTGAGCAGTTCTTC
TRBV7-9	-	-	TRBJ2-1	CASRDGRNEQFF	TGTGCCAGCAGGGACGGCAGGAATGAGCAGTTCTTC
TRBV7-2	-	-	TRBJ2-1	CASSNGQYNGQFF	TGTGCCAGCAGCAACGGACAATACAATGGGCAGTTCTTC
TRBV9	-	-	TRBJ2-3	CASSPSPAGIADTQYF	TGTGCCAGCAGCCCCAGCCCGGCGGGGATAGCAGATACGCAGTATTTT
TRBV4-3	once	-	TRBJ2-7	CASSQDMGSYEQYF	TGCGCCAGCAGCCAAGATATGGGTTCCTACGAGCAGTACTTC
TRBV30	-	-	TRBJ1-1	CAWSAGNEAFF	TGTGCCTGGTCTGCGGGTAATGAAGCTTTCTTT